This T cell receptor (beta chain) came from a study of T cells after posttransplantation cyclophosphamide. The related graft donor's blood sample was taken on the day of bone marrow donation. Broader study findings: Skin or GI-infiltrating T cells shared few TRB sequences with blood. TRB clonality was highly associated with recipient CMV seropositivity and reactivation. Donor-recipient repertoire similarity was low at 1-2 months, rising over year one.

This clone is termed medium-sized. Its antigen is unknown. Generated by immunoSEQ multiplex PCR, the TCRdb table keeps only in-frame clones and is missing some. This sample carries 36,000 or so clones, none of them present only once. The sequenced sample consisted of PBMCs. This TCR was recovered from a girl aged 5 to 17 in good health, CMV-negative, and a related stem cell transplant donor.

CDR3 region: CASSDSHSGANVLTF. CDR3 nucleotide sequence: TGTGCCAGCAGTGACTCACACTCTGGGGCCAACGTCCTGACTTTC. The chain joins TRBV6-4 to TRBJ2-6; the D is unclear. CDR3 length: 15 residues. Looked up from germline, CDR1 is MRHNA and CDR2 is SNTAGT. The V end lost 0 bases, the J end lost 0 bases, and 3 bases lay between the germline ends.